These 27 T cell receptor beta chains share one sample of origin, sequenced in a study of T cell responses to AZD1222 COVID-19 vaccine. TCRdb's table, derived via immunoSEQ multiplex PCR, lists solely in-frame clones and lacks some. Of about 120,000 clones in the sample, about nine tenths were seen once. Source: peripheral blood, taken on day 0 of AZD1222 vaccination. The receptors here all came from an adult in good health.

The chain joins TRBV2 to TRBJ2-1, with 7 bases aligning to TRBD2. Germline trimming cut 7 bases from V and 9 bases from J; bases unmatched to any gene: 12. CDR1 SNHLY and CDR2 FYNNEI come from the germline V gene. The CDR3 has 14 residues. The CDR3 DNA reads as TGTGCCAGCACCAAGGGAATCGTAGCGGGTGAGCAGTTCTTC. Its translation: CASTKGIVAGEQFF.

V usage is TRBV5-6 and J usage is TRBJ2-2; D is undetermined. CDR3 length equals 16 residues. The V end was cut by 3 bases, the J end by 4 bases, with 16 bases between. CDR1 is SGHDT, CDR2 YYEEEE, per germline. For the CDR3, the DNA is TGTGCCAGCAGCTCCCATAAGTGGAGCTCCACCGGGGAGCTGTTTTTT. It yields the protein CASSSHKWSSTGELFF. Full variable domain (outside the CDR3, taken from reference TRBV5-6 and TRBJ2-2): DAGVTQSPTHLIKTRGQQVTLRCSPKSGHDTVSWYQQALGQGPQFIFQYYEEEERQRGNFPDRFSGHQFPNYSSELNVNALLLGDSALYLCASSSHKWSSTGELFFGEGSRLTVL.

This chain connects TRBV5-8 to TRBJ1-1; 10 bases line up with TRBD1. Germline trimming cut 2 bases from V and 8 bases from J; bases unmatched to any gene: 3. This CDR3 is built from 13 residues. The germline gives CDR1 SGHTS, CDR2 YDEGEE. The CDR3 region is CASSLRQGAEAFF. CDR3 nucleotide sequence: TGTGCCAGCAGCTTACGACAGGGGGCGGAAGCTTTCTTT.

The chain couples TRBV3-1 (or the pseudogene TRBV3-2) to TRBJ2-2; unclear D gene. The CDR3 loop spans 14 amino acids. The V gene lost 3 bases and the J gene lost 5 bases, with 10 bases spanning the gap. Germline CDR1 reads LGHDT; CDR2 reads YNNKEL (reference sequence). CDR3 region: CASSQRDGTGELFF. The CDR3 DNA reads as TGTGCCAGCAGCCAGAGAGACGGAACCGGGGAGCTGTTTTTT.

This chain joins TRBV5-8 and TRBJ1-6; tentative D call: TRBD1 (5 bases). Trimming removed 5 bases from V and 7 bases from J, with 13 bases in between. The germline CDR1 and CDR2 sequences are SGHTS and YDEGEE. The CDR3 has 14 amino acids. This CDR3 reads CASSSGRSNSPLHF. CDR3 nucleotides: TGTGCCAGCAGTTCGGGACGGTCAAATTCACCCCTCCACTTT.

The V gene is TRBV4-1, the J gene TRBJ1-3; D is ambiguous. V shed 3 bases and J shed 2 bases, with 8 bases lying between them. The germline CDR1 and CDR2 sequences are MGHRA and YSYEKL. This CDR3 has 14 residues. CDR3 residues: CASSHEGTGNTIYF. CDR3 nucleotides: TGCGCCAGCAGCCACGAGGGTACTGGAAACACCATATATTTT.

The V and J genes are TRBV4-3 and TRBJ1-2; the D is unclear. Germline loops: CDR1 LGHNA, CDR2 YSLEER. The CDR3 is 17 amino acids. Trimming left V 2 bases short and J 4 bases short, with 20 bases between. The CDR3 DNA sequence: TGCGCCAGCAGCCAAACCAAAGGGCAGGTTGGATTCTATGGCTACACCTTC. Translated, it gives CASSQTKGQVGFYGYTF.

This clone has only a few counts. The chain couples TRBV19 to TRBJ1-1; 8 nucleotides line up with TRBD1. Germline V lookup: CDR1 LNHDA, CDR2 SQIVND (reference sequence). The CDR3 runs to 15 residues. The J segment lost 11 bases and the V segment lost 6 bases, leaving 17 bases of the junction unmatched. CDR3 DNA: TGTGCCAGTAGCGACCAAGGGACAGGAGCACTGTGGGCTTTCTTT. Translation gives CASSDQGTGALWAFF.

V gene TRBV11-2 combines with J gene TRBJ1-5, with a possible D match to TRBD1 (6 bases). There are 18 residues in the CDR3. Germline V gene sequence: CDR1 SGHAT, CDR2 FQNNGV. Deletions cut 0 bases from V and 4 bases from J, with 19 bases between. CDR3 region: CASSLEVTGRGRNQPQHF. The CDR3 nucleotides are TGTGCCAGCAGCTTAGAGGTCACAGGGCGGGGGCGGAATCAGCCCCAGCATTTT.

This chain links TRBV14 with TRBJ2-3; D is uncertain. V was cut by 4 bases and J by 2 bases, with 19 bases left in between. CDR3 length: 17 amino acids. Germline V lookup: CDR1 SGHDN, CDR2 FVKESK. CDR3: CASSPSLPGDLTDTQYF. As DNA, the CDR3 is TGTGCCAGCAGCCCCTCTCTCCCTGGAGACCTCACAGATACGCAGTATTTT.

The V call is TRBV4-1, the J call TRBJ2-5; 9 bases are a match to TRBD2. Germline lookup yields CDR1 MGHRA and CDR2 YSYEKL. The ends lost 2 bases at V and 2 bases at J; junction bases unmatched: 6. This CDR3 has 16 residues. CDR3: CASSQMRGGFQETQYF. Written as DNA, the CDR3 is TGCGCCAGCAGCCAAATGCGGGGGGGATTTCAAGAGACCCAGTACTTC.

The J gene is TRBJ1-4, the V gene TRBV6-5; D call uncertain. From germline, CDR1 is MNHEY and CDR2 SVGAGI. The CDR3 contains 16 residues. With 2 bases removed from V and 8 bases from J, the gap between germline ends came to 18 bases. The CDR3 DNA follows: TGTGCCAGCAGTTACCTGCGGGTCAGGATGGTCGAAAAACTGTTTTTT. Its protein product is CASSYLRVRMVEKLFF.

CDR3 protein: CASSLSRLSTDTQYF. The CDR3 region has the DNA TGTGCCAGCAGCTTGAGCCGGCTTAGCACAGATACGCAGTATTTT. The chain carries TRBV7-2 and TRBJ2-3; D ambiguous. Between the trimmed V and J ends, which lost 3 bases and 0 bases, there was a span of 10 bases. This CDR3 region has 15 residues. From germline, CDR1 is SGHTA and CDR2 FQGNSA.

The V and J genes are TRBV7-8 and TRBJ1-6, with 11 bases lining up with TRBD1. This CDR3 region has 18 residues. CDR1 SGHVS and CDR2 FQNEAQ come from the germline V gene. Trimming removed 4 bases from V and 6 bases from J; junction bases left unmatched: 11. In DNA, the CDR3 is TGTGCCAGCAGCTCATATCTCGGACAGGGGGCTAGTAATTCACCCCTCCACTTT. Its protein is CASSSYLGQGASNSPLHF.

The chain carries TRBV19 and TRBJ1-1, with 7 positions matching TRBD1. The germline V gene encodes CDR1 LNHDA and CDR2 SQIVND (reference sequence). The CDR3 consists of 11 residues. Trimming took 10 bases from V and 6 from J; bases not matched to a gene: 5. The CDR3 here is CATYRGSEAFF. The DNA for the CDR3 is TGTGCCACCTACAGGGGTTCTGAAGCTTTCTTT.

The V call is TRBV5-1, the J call TRBJ1-2; TRBD1 agrees at 7 bases. Trimming at V came to 4 bases and at J to 7 bases, leaving 13 bases not matched to a gene. The germline gives CDR1 SGHRS, CDR2 YFSETQ. This CDR3 is built from 15 residues. CDR3 coding DNA: TGCGCCAGCAGCCCGGGGGACAGCGGAGGGAGTGGCTACACCTTC. Its translation is CASSPGDSGGSGYTF. Together with reference TRBV5-1 and TRBJ1-2, the CDR3 gives the full variable domain: KAGVTQTPRYLIKTRGQQVTLSCSPISGHRSVSWYQQTPGQGLQFLFEYFSETQRNKGNFPGRFSGRQFSNSRSEMNVSTLELGDSALYLCASSPGDSGGSGYTFGSGTRLTVV.

The CDR3 here is CASSLVQGRNTIYF. The CDR3 DNA follows: TGTGCCAGCAGTTTGGTCCAGGGAAGAAACACCATATATTTT. The V call is TRBV28, the J call TRBJ1-3; TRBD1 might be the D (5 bases). Per germline, CDR1 MDHEN and CDR2 SYDVKM. Trimming cost V 3 bases and J 5 bases, with 11 bases left between them. This CDR3 is built from 14 residues.

The V gene is TRBV18, the J gene TRBJ2-7; TRBD2 aligns across 9 bases. This CDR3 contains 14 residues. Losses at the gene ends were 6 bases for V and 5 bases for J; bases not matched to a gene: 8. Germline V CDR1 and CDR2: KGHSH, LQKENI. Written as DNA, the CDR3 is TGTGCCAGCTCGAGGTCGGCGGGGGGGAACGAGCAGTACTTC. This sequence encodes CASSRSAGGNEQYF.

The J gene is TRBJ2-7, the V gene TRBV4-3; D gene uncertain. V was shortened by 1 base and J by 4 bases, with 11 bases between the two germline ends. The germline V gene encodes CDR1 LGHNA and CDR2 YSLEER. This CDR3 contains 14 residues. Here the CDR3 reads CASSQGVTAYEQYF. The CDR3 region has the DNA TGCGCCAGCAGCCAAGGAGTAACGGCGTACGAGCAGTACTTC.

The gene calls are TRBV9 and TRBJ2-4; TRBD2 is a possible D gene (6 bases). The CDR3 sequence is 13 residues long. V shed 0 bases and J shed 11 bases, with 12 bases lying between them. Germline loops: CDR1 SGDLS, CDR2 YYNGEE. CDR3 loop: CASSVEGLGVQYF. DNA of the CDR3: TGTGCCAGCAGCGTAGAGGGACTGGGGGTTCAGTACTTC.

This chain joins TRBV15 and TRBJ2-7, with 7 bases aligning to TRBD1. The CDR3 contains 16 residues. Trimming took 1 base from V and 7 from J; bases not matched to a gene: 13. Germline CDR1 LNHNV, CDR2 YYDKDF (reference sequence). The CDR3 sequence is CATSRGRTGTTVEQYF. The CDR3 bases are TGTGCCACCAGCAGAGGTCGGACAGGAACTACGGTGGAGCAGTACTTC.

The chain couples TRBV28 to TRBJ1-2, with 9 bases matching TRBD1. With V trimmed by 9 bases and J by 3 bases, 8 bases remained unmatched. The CDR3 is made up of 14 amino acids. Per the germline V gene, CDR1 is MDHEN and CDR2 is SYDVKM. The CDR3 region has the DNA TGTGCCAGTAACAGACAGGGGGAGGACTATGGCTACACCTTC. It codes for CASNRQGEDYGYTF.

The chain is built from TRBV28 and TRBJ1-1, with 8 bases that match TRBD1. Germline CDR1 and CDR2: MDHEN and SYDVKM. With V trimmed by 6 bases and J by 0 bases, 15 bases remained unmatched. The CDR3 extends over 18 amino acids. CDR3 in amino acids: CASRSLDRGFDMNTEAFF. The CDR3 DNA is TGTGCCAGCAGATCCCTCGACAGGGGATTCGACATGAACACTGAAGCTTTCTTT. Filled out from reference TRBV28 and TRBJ1-1, the complete variable domain reads DVKVTQSSRYLVKRTGEKVFLECVQDMDHENMFWYRQDPGLGLRLIYFSYDVKMKEKGDIPEGYSVSREKKERFSLILESASTNQTSMYLCASRSLDRGFDMNTEAFFGQGTRLTVV.

V usage is TRBV5-1 and J usage is TRBJ1-6; maybe TRBD1 (6 bases). This CDR3 has 15 amino acids. The germline V gene encodes CDR1 SGHRS and CDR2 YFSETQ. Between the trimmed V and J ends, which lost 7 bases and 9 bases, there was a span of 20 bases. The chain's CDR3 is CASPLGGGGCSPLHF. CDR3 nucleotides: TGCGCCAGCCCCCTCGGGGGGGGCGGGTGTTCACCCCTCCACTTT.

The genes are TRBV19 and TRBJ1-1; TRBD1 might be the D (6 bases). CDR3 length equals 14 residues. V was trimmed by 4 bases and J by 8 bases, leaving 17 bases between them. CDR1 and CDR2 from the germline V gene are LNHDA and SQIVND (reference sequence). The CDR3 DNA sequence: TGTGCCAGTAGTACCTCCGGGACAACAAGAGAAGCTTTCTTT. This encodes CASSTSGTTREAFF.

The V call is TRBV7-2, the J call TRBJ2-6, with D tentatively TRBD2 (5 bases). This CDR3 is 18 amino acids long. Looked up from germline, CDR1 is SGHTA and CDR2 is FQGNSA. V dropped 2 bases and J dropped 0 bases, with 14 bases sitting between them. CDR3 protein: CASSLRAPSTSGANVLTF. In nucleotides, the CDR3 is TGTGCCAGCAGCTTAAGGGCCCCTAGCACCTCTGGGGCCAACGTCCTGACTTTC.

This clone occurred once. The chain couples TRBV7-2 to TRBJ2-1; a weak D match, TRBD2 (6 bases). The CDR3 totals 13 residues. From germline, CDR1 is SGHTA and CDR2 FQGNSA. Trimming removed 8 bases at V and 0 bases at J, with 8 bases between. The CDR3 coding sequence is TGTGCCAGCTTGCGGGGCTCCTACAATGAGCAGTTCTTC. Translation: CASLRGSYNEQFF. Based on the CDR3 plus reference TRBV7-2 and TRBJ2-1, the full variable domain is GAGVSQSPSNKVTEKGKDVELRCDPISGHTALYWYRQSLGQGLEFLIYFQGNSAPDKSGLPSDRFSAERTGGSVSTLTIQRTQQEDSAVYLCASLRGSYNEQFFGPGTRLTVL.